The clone carrying this T cell receptor (beta chain) was seen repeatedly, ten times or more. The V end was cut by 5 bases, the J end by 1 base, with 15 bases between. Germline V CDR1 and CDR2: SEHNR, FQNEAQ (reference sequence). This CDR3 contains 15 residues. Unique molecular identifiers were incorporated into the prepared TCRbeta library. TCRdb analysed the PCR reads with MiXCR anew, one entry per CDR3 protein. This table holds a few hundred thousand distinct CDR3 sequences, roughly 6.6% found once. The data originate from a study of T-cell reconstitution after alpha-beta-depleted transplantation in children.

This chain uses TRBV7-9 with TRBJ2-7; D is perhaps TRBD1 or TRBD2 (5 bases each). Sequencing was performed on PBMCs, taken before TCRalphabeta/CD19-depleted stem cell transplant. The TCR originated in a boy between 2 and 10 years old with acute lymphoblastic leukemia, due to receive a stem cell transplant. The CDR3 protein is CASSPQGTVSYEQYF. In nucleotides, the CDR3 is TGTGCCAGCAGCCCCCAAGGGACCGTATCCTACGAGCAGTACTTC.